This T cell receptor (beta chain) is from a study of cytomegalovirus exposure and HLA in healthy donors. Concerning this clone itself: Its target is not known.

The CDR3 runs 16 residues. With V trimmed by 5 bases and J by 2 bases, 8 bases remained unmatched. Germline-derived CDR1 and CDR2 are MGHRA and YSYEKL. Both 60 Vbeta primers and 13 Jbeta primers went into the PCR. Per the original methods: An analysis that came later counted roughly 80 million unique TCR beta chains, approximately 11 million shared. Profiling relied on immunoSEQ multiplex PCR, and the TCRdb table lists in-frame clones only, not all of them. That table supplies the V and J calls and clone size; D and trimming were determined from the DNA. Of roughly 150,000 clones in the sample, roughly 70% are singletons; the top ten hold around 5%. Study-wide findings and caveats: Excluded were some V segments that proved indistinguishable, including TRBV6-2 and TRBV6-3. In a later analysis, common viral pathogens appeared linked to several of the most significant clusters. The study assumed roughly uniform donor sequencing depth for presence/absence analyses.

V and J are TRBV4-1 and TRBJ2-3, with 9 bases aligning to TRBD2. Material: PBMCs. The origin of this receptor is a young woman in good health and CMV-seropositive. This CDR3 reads CASSGAGTSFTDTQYF. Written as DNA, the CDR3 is TGCGCCAGCAGCGGGGCCGGGACTAGCTTCACAGATACGCAGTATTTT.